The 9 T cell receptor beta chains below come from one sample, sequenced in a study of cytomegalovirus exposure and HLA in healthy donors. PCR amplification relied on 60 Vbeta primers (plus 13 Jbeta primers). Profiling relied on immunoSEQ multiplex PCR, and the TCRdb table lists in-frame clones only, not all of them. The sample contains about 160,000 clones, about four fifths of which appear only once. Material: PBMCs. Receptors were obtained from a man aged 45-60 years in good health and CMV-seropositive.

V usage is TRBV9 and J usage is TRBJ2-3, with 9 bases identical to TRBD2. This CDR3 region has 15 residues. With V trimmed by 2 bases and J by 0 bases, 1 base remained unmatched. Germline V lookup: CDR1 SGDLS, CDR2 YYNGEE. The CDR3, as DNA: TGTGCCAGCAGCGTTGCGGGGGGGAGCACAGATACGCAGTATTTT. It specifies CASSVAGGSTDTQYF.

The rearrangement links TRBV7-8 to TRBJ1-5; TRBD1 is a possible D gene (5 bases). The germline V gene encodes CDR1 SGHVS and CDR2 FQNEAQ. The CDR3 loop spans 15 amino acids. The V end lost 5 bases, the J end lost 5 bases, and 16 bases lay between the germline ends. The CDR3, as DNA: TGTGCCAGCAGCCCGCCGACAGAATTGCATCAGCCCCAGCATTTT. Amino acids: CASSPPTELHQPQHF.

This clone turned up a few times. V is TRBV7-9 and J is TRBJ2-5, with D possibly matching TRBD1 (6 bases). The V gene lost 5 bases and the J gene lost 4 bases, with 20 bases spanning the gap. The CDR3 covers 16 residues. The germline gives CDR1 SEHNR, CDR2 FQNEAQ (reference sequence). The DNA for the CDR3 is TGTGCCAGCAGCCCAACTGATACAGGGATGCGAGAGACCCAGTACTTC. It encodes CASSPTDTGMRETQYF.

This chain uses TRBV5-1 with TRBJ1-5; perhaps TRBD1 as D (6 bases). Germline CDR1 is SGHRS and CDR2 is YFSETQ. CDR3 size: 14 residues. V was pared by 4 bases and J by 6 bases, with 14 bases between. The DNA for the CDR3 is TGCGCCAGCAGCCGTACAGGGATGGGTCAGCCCCAGCATTTT. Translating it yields CASSRTGMGQPQHF. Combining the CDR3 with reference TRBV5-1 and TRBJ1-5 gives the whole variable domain KAGVTQTPRYLIKTRGQQVTLSCSPISGHRSVSWYQQTPGQGLQFLFEYFSETQRNKGNFPGRFSGRQFSNSRSEMNVSTLELGDSALYLCASSRTGMGQPQHFGDGTRLSIL.

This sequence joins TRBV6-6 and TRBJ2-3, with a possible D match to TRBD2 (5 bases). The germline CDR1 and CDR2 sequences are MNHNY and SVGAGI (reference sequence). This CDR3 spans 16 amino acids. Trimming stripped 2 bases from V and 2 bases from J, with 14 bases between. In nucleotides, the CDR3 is TGTGCCAGCAGTTACAGGTCGCGGGTGGACACAGATACGCAGTATTTT. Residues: CASSYRSRVDTDTQYF.

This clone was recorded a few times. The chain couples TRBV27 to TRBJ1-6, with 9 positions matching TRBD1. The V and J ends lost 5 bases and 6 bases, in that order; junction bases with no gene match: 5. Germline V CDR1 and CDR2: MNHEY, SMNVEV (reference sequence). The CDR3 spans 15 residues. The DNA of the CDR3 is TGTGCCAGCAGTCTCGGACAGGGGTTTAATTCACCCCTCCACTTT. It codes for CASSLGQGFNSPLHF.

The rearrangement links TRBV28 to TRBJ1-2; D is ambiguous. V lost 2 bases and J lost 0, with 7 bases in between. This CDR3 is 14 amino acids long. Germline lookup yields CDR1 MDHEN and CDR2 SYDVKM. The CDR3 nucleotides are TGTGCCAGCAGTTTACCACAGCCTAACTATGGCTACACCTTC. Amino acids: CASSLPQPNYGYTF.

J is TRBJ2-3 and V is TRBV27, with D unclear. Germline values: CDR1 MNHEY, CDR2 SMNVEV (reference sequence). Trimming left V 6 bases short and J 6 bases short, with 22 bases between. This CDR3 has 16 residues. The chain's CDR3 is CASRAIGEWLTDTQYF. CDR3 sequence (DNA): TGTGCCAGCAGAGCCATCGGAGAGTGGTTGACGGATACGCAGTATTTT.

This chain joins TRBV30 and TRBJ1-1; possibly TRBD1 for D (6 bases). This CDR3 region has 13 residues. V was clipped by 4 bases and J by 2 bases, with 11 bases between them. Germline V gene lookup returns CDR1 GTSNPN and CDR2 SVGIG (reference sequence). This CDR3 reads CAWTGQPNTEAFF. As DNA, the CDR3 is TGTGCCTGGACCGGACAGCCTAACACTGAAGCTTTCTTT. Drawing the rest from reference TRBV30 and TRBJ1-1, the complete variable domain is SQTIHQWPATLVQPVGSPLSLECTVEGTSNPNLYWYRQAAGRGLQLLFYSVGIGQISSEVPQNLSASRPQDRQFILSSKKLLLSDSGFYLCAWTGQPNTEAFFGQGTRLTVV.